This T cell receptor (beta chain) emerged from a study of glioma-infiltrating T cells. CDR1 LGHNT and CDR2 FRNRAP come from the germline V gene. Trimming removed 1 base from V and 0 bases from J, with 12 bases in between. CDR3 size: 16 residues. TCR alpha and beta CDR3 regions were amplified from RNA using iRepertoire nested multiplex PCR. MiXCR, applied by TCRdb to the multiplex PCR reads, yields one record per CDR3 protein. The data show approximately 90,000 distinct CDR3 sequences, about 23% seen once. This clonotype was seen a few times. Its antigen is undetermined. The study, taken as a whole, reports: Above-expected tissue-blood divergence occurred in all gliomas, most in low-grade ones.

This chain links TRBV12-5 with TRBJ2-5, with D perhaps matching TRBD1 (5 bases). The sequence was collected from a human donor with low-grade glioma or glioblastoma, undergoing nonglioma brain surgery, or in good health (not recorded which). Sequencing was performed on glioma tissue, nonneoplastic brain tissue, or PBMCs (not recorded which). The CDR3 nucleotides read TGTGCTAGTGGTTTGGCCTGGACAATCGACCAAGAGACCCAGTACTTC. Translating it yields CASGLAWTIDQETQYF.